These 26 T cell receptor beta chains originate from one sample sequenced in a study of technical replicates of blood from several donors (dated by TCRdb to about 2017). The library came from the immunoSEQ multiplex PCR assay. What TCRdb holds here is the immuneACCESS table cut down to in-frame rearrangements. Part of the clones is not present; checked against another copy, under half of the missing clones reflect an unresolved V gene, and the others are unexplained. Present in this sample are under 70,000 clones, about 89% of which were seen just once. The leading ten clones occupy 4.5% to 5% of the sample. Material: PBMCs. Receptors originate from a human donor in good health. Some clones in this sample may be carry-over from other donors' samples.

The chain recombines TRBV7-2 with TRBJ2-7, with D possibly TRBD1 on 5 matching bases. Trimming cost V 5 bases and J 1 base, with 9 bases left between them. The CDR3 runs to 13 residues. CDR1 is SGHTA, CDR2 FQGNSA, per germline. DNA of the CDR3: TGTGCCAGCAGCCAGGGCAGATCCTACGAGCAGTACTTC. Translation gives CASSQGRSYEQYF.

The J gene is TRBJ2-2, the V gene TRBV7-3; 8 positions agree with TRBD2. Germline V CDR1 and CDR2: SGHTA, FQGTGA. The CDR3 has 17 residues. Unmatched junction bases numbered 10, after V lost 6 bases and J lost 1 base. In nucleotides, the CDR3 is TGTGCCAGCAGGCGAAAACAGCGGGAGATGAACACCGGGGAGCTGTTTTTT. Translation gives CASRRKQREMNTGELFF.

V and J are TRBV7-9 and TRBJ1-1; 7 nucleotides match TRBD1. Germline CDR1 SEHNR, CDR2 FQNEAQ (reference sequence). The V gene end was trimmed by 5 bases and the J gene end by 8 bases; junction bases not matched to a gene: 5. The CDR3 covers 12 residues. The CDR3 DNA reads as TGTGCCAGCAGCCGACAGGGATTAGAAGCTTTCTTT. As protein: CASSRQGLEAFF.

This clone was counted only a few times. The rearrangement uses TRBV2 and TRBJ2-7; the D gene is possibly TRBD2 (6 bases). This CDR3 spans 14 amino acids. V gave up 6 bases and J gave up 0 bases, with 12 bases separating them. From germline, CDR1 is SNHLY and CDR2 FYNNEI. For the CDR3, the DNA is TGTGCCAGCAGCCGGGACTTCTTCTCCTACGAGCAGTACTTC. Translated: CASSRDFFSYEQYF.

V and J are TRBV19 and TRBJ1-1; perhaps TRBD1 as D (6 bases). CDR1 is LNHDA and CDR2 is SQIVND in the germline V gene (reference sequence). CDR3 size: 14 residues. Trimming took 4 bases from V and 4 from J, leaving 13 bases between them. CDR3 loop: CASSTGGTGTEAFF. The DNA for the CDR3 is TGTGCCAGTAGTACTGGGGGCACGGGCACTGAAGCTTTCTTT.

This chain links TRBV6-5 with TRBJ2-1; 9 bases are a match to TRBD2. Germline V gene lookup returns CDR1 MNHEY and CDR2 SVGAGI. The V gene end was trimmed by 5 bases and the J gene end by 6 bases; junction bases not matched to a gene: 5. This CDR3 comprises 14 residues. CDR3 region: CASSPGTSINEQFF. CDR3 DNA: TGTGCCAGCAGTCCCGGGACTAGCATCAATGAGCAGTTCTTC.

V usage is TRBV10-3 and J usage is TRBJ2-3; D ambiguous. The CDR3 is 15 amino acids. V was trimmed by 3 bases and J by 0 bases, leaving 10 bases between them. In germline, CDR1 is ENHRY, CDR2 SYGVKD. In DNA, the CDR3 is TGTGCCATCAGTGAACAGAGAGCTAGCACAGATACGCAGTATTTT. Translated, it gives CAISEQRASTDTQYF.

CDR3 DNA: TGTGCCAGCACCCTCGCGGCCTACAATGAGCAGTTCTTC. It yields the protein CASTLAAYNEQFF. The V gene is TRBV6-6, the J gene TRBJ2-1; D gene unclear. This CDR3 is built from 13 residues. Per the germline V gene, CDR1 is MNHNY and CDR2 is SVGAGI (reference sequence). V lost 7 bases, J lost 2 bases, and 9 bases lay in between.

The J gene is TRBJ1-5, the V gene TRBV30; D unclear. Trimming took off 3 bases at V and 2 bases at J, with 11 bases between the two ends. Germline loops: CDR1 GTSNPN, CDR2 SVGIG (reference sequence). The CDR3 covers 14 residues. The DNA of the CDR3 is TGTGCCTGGAGAGCCCACGGGGGCAATCAGCCCCAGCATTTT. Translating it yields CAWRAHGGNQPQHF.

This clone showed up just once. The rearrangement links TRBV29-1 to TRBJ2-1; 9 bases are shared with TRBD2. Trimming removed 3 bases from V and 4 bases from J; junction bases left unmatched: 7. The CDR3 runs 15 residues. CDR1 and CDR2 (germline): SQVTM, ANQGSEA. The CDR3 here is CSVEGGAGGYNEQFF. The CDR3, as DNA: TGCAGCGTTGAGGGGGGAGCGGGAGGTTACAATGAGCAGTTCTTC.

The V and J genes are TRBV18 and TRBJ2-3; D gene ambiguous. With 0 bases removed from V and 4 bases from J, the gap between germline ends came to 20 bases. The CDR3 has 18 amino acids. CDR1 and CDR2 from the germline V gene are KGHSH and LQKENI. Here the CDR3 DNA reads TGTGCCAGCTCACCACCGAGATTAAAGGCAGTGCAGGCAGATACGCAGTATTTT. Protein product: CASSPPRLKAVQADTQYF. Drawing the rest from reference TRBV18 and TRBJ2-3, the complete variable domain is NAGVMQNPRHLVRRRGQEARLRCSPMKGHSHVYWYRQLPEEGLKFMVYLQKENIIDESGMPKERFSAEFPKEGPSILRIQQVVRGDSAAYFCASSPPRLKAVQADTQYFGPGTRLTVL.

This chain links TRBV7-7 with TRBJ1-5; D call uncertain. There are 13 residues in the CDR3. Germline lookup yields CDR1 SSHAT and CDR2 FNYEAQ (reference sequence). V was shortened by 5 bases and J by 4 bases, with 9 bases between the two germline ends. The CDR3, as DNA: TGTGCCAGCAGCGAGGGCCCGAATCAGCCCCAGCATTTT. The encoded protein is CASSEGPNQPQHF.

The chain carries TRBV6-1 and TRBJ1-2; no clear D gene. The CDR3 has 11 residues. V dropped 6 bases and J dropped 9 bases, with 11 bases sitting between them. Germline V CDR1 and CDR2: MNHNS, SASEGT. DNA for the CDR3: TGTGCCAGCAGGATGTACAAGAGCTACACCTTC. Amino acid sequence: CASRMYKSYTF.

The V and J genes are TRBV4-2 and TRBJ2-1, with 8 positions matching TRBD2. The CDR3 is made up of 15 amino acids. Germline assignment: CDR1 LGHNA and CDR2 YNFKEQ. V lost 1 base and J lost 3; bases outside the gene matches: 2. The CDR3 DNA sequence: TGTGCCAGCAGCCAAGCGGGGGGGGACTACAATGAGCAGTTCTTC. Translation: CASSQAGGDYNEQFF.

The CDR3 DNA sequence: TGTGCCAGCAGCTTACTCGGGACTAGCGTAGATACGCAGTATTTT. Its translation is CASSLLGTSVDTQYF. The J gene is TRBJ2-3, the V gene TRBV7-3, with TRBD2 matching 10 bases. Germline V gives CDR1 SGHTA, CDR2 FQGTGA. The J segment lost 5 bases and the V segment lost 2 bases, leaving 4 bases of the junction unmatched. CDR3 length: 15 residues.

CDR3 DNA: TGTGCCAGTAGTATCCCGGGACAGCTTTTCTCTGGGGCCAACGTCCTGACTTTC. Translating it yields CASSIPGQLFSGANVLTF. The rearrangement links TRBV19 to TRBJ2-6, with 7 positions matching TRBD1. The CDR3 spans 18 residues. The trim removed 3 bases at V and 0 bases at J, leaving 8 bases unmatched. CDR1 is LNHDA, CDR2 SQIVND, per germline (reference sequence).

The CDR3 here is CASSSQTGTGAYEQYF. The DNA of the CDR3 is TGCGCCAGCAGCTCCCAGACGGGGACAGGGGCCTACGAGCAGTACTTC. The chain uses TRBV4-3 and TRBJ2-7, with 10 positions matching TRBD1. CDR1 and CDR2 from the germline V gene are LGHNA and YSLEER. Trimming at V came to 5 bases and at J to 2 bases, leaving 9 bases not matched to a gene. This CDR3 comprises 16 residues.

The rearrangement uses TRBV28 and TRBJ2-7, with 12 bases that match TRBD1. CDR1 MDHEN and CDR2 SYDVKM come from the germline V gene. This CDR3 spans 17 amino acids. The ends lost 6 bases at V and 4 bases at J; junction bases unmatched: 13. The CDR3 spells CASRETGQGALGYEQYF. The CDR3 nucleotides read TGTGCCAGCAGGGAAACGGGACAGGGGGCCCTTGGGTACGAGCAGTACTTC.

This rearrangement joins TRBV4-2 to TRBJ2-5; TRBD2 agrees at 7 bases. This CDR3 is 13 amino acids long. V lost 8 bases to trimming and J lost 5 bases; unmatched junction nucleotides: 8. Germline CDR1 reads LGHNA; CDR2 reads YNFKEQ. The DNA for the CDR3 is TGTGCCAGCCGGGGGGTCCATGGGGAGACCCAGTACTTC. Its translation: CASRGVHGETQYF.

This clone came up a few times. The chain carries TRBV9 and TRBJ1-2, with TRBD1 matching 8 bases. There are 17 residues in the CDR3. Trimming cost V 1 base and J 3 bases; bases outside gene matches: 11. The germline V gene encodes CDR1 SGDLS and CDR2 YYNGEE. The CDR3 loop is CASSVRGGVTGDYGYTF. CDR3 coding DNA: TGTGCCAGCAGCGTAAGAGGAGGGGTGACAGGGGACTATGGCTACACCTTC.

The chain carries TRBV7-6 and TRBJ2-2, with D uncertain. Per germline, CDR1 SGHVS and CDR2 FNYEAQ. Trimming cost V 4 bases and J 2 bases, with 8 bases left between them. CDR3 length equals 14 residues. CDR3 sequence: CASSSTVNTGELFF. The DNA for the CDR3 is TGTGCCAGCAGCTCAACAGTAAACACCGGGGAGCTGTTTTTT.

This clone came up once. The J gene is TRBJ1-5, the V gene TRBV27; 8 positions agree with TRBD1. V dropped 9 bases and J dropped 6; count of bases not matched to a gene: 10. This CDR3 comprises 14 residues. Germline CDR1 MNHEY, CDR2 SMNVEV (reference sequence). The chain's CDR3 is CASITDRGVQPQHF. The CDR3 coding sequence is TGTGCCAGTATAACCGACAGGGGAGTTCAGCCCCAGCATTTT.

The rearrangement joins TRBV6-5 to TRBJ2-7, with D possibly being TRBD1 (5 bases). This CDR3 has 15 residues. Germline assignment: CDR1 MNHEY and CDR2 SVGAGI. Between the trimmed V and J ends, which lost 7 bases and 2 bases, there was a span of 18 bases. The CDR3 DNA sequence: TGTGCCAGCAAGGCCAGGGCCTCAGACCCCTACGAGCAGTACTTC. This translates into CASKARASDPYEQYF.

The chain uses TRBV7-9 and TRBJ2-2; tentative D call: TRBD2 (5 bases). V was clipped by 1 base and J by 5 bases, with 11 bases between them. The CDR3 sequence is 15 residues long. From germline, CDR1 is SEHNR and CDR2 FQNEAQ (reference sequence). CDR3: CASSLGLARTGELFF. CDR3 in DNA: TGTGCCAGCAGCTTAGGATTAGCGCGGACCGGGGAGCTGTTTTTT.

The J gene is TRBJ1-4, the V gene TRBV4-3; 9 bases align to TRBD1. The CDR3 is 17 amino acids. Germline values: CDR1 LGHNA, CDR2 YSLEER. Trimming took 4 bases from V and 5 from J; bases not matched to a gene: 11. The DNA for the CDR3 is TGCGCCAGCAGCCGGACGGGACAGGGTTTCGAGAATGAAAAACTGTTTTTT. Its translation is CASSRTGQGFENEKLFF.

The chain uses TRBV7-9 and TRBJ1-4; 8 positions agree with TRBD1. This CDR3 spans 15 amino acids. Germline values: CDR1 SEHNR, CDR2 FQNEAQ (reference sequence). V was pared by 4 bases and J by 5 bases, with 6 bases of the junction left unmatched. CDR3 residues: CASSSRTGLNEKLFF. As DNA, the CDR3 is TGTGCCAGCAGCTCACGGACAGGGTTAAATGAAAAACTGTTTTTT.